The rows below give T cell receptor beta chains drawn from one sample of a study of post-analysis software for immune sequencing data. From the PCR reads, TCRdb called clonotypes with MiXCR, one entry per CDR3 protein. The sample gives about 570,000 distinct CDR3 sequences, around a third of which show up once; around 5.9% is in the top ten. The sample was blood. The receptors derive from a girl aged 2-17 years with multiple sclerosis. CDR3s include the opening cysteine and the closing phenylalanine or tryptophan. The D gene is left open where the match is weak. Clone size, where shown, is once, few, many, or a class for clones that have expanded.

D	size	V	J	CDR3	DNA
-	-	TRBV6-1	TRBJ1-4	CASSAHTGTLNEKLFF	TGTGCCAGCAGCGCCCACACAGGGACCCTCAATGAAAAACTGTTTTTT
TRBD2	few	TRBV7-9	TRBJ2-3	CASSPRLAGGLPSTDTQYF	TGTGCCAGCAGCCCGCGACTAGCGGGGGGTCTACCGAGCACAGATACGCAGTATTTT
-	-	TRBV6-2/TRBV6-3	TRBJ2-5	CASSYGGSLSTQYF	TGTGCCAGCAGTTACGGGGGCTCGTTATCAACCCAGTACTTC
TRBD1	few	TRBV10-3	TRBJ1-2	CAISPRGQGYGYTF	TGTGCCATCAGTCCCAGGGGGCAAGGCTATGGCTACACCTTC
TRBD2	few	TRBV12-3/TRBV12-4	TRBJ2-2	CASSLRGGLIGELFF	TGTGCCAGCAGTTTGCGGGGGGGGCTCATCGGGGAGCTGTTTTTT
-	-	TRBV7-2	TRBJ2-1	CASSLVAQRVSSYNEQFF	TGTGCCAGCAGCTTAGTAGCCCAGCGGGTGAGCTCCTACAATGAGCAGTTCTTC
TRBD1	-	TRBV4-1	TRBJ2-5	CASSQPKTGGETQYF	TGCGCCAGCAGCCAACCTAAGACAGGGGGCGAGACCCAGTACTTC
-	many	TRBV7-3	TRBJ1-6	CASSFGQGNSPLHF	TGTGCCAGCAGTTTCGGGCAGGGGAATTCACCCCTCCACTTT
-	few	TRBV6-1	TRBJ1-1	CASKGERMNTEAFF	TGTGCCAGCAAAGGGGAACGGATGAACACTGAAGCTTTCTTT
TRBD2	-	TRBV6-5	TRBJ2-1	CTSRRTSGGAFEQFF	TGTACCAGCAGGAGGACTAGCGGGGGGGCCTTTGAGCAGTTCTTC
-	-	TRBV25-1	TRBJ1-2	CASRLDGANYGYTF	TGTGCCAGCAGATTGGACGGAGCTAACTATGGCTACACCTTC
-	once	TRBV28	TRBJ2-3	CASRPTWGTTDTQYF	TGTGCCAGCAGGCCGACCTGGGGAACCACAGATACGCAGTATTTT
-	-	TRBV18	TRBJ2-7	CASSPQPSYEQYF	TGTGCCAGCTCACCTCAACCCTCCTACGAGCAGTACTTC
-	-	TRBV29-1	TRBJ2-7	CSVETRRPYEQYF	TGCAGCGTTGAAACCAGGAGACCCTACGAGCAGTACTTC
TRBD2	-	TRBV9	TRBJ2-1	CASSVVSGGSAHEQFF	TGTGCCAGCAGCGTAGTAAGCGGGGGGTCAGCGCATGAGCAGTTCTTC
-	few	TRBV5-5	TRBJ2-3	CASSLWASRSTDTQYF	TGTGCCAGCAGCTTGTGGGCTAGCCGAAGCACAGATACGCAGTATTTT
-	few	TRBV20-1	TRBJ1-2	CSAWTEYYGYTF	TGCAGTGCTTGGACCGAGTACTATGGCTACACCTTC
-	few	TRBV12-3/TRBV12-4	TRBJ2-1	CASSFSDNEQFF	TGTGCCAGCAGTTTCTCGGACAATGAGCAGTTCTTC
-	-	TRBV20-1	TRBJ2-2	CSALWGPYANTGELFF	TGCAGTGCTCTGTGGGGACCCTACGCGAACACCGGGGAGCTGTTTTTT
-	few	TRBV7-8	TRBJ2-7	CASSRGQPYEQYF	TGTGCCAGCAGCCGGGGGCAGCCGTACGAGCAGTACTTC
TRBD1	once	TRBV27	TRBJ1-1	CASVDRADEAFF	TGTGCCAGCGTTGACAGGGCGGATGAAGCTTTCTTT
-	-	TRBV5-1	TRBJ2-1	CASSRAGLSSYNEQFF	TGCGCCAGCAGCCGAGCCGGACTCAGCTCCTACAATGAGCAGTTCTTC
TRBD1	-	TRBV2	TRBJ2-5	CASREDREETQYF	TGTGCCAGCAGAGAGGACAGGGAGGAGACCCAGTACTTC
-	-	TRBV20-1	TRBJ2-3	CSARDLGHVADTQYF	TGCAGTGCTAGAGATCTTGGGCACGTGGCAGATACGCAGTATTTT
-	few	TRBV7-9	TRBJ1-2	CASGGSYGYTF	TGTGCCAGCGGGGGGTCCTATGGCTACACCTTC
TRBD1	-	TRBV7-9	TRBJ2-5	CASSLSRGKETQYF	TGTGCCAGCAGCTTAAGCAGGGGGAAAGAGACCCAGTACTTC
TRBD1	few	TRBV6-5	TRBJ2-3	CASSYGFKGADTQYF	TGTGCCAGCAGTTACGGGTTCAAGGGGGCGGATACGCAGTATTTT
TRBD1	-	TRBV7-9	TRBJ1-2	CASSPGTVDGYTF	TGTGCCAGCAGTCCCGGGACAGTTGATGGCTACACCTTC
-	once	TRBV5-1	TRBJ1-1	CASSLYQAMNTEAFF	TGCGCCAGCAGTTTGTACCAGGCGATGAACACTGAAGCTTTCTTT
-	-	TRBV4-1	TRBJ2-5	CANSLLAPLETQYF	TGCGCCAACAGCCTCCTAGCCCCCCTAGAGACCCAGTACTTC
-	few	TRBV12-3/TRBV12-4	TRBJ1-4	CASRGGEKLFF	TGTGCCAGCAGAGGGGGGGAAAAACTGTTTTTT
TRBD2	-	TRBV20-1	TRBJ2-5	CSASEGLAGVQETQYF	TGCAGTGCTAGTGAGGGACTAGCGGGAGTGCAAGAGACCCAGTACTTC
-	many	TRBV29-1	TRBJ1-2	CSVDSYQGSNYGYTF	TGCAGCGTTGATAGTTATCAGGGTTCTAACTATGGCTACACCTTC
-	-	TRBV28	TRBJ2-1	CASTLPEGYNEQFF	TGTGCCAGCACCCTACCGGAAGGCTACAATGAGCAGTTCTTC
-	many	TRBV29-1	TRBJ1-2	CSATRRESNYGYTF	TGCAGCGCGACCAGGCGGGAATCTAACTATGGCTACACCTTC
-	few	TRBV20-1	TRBJ1-2	CSAPRLGYGYTF	TGCAGTGCCCCCCGGCTCGGGTATGGCTACACCTTC
-	-	TRBV15	TRBJ1-2	CATSRDWETLGYTF	TGTGCCACCAGCAGAGATTGGGAAACCTTGGGCTACACCTTC
TRBD1	few	TRBV6-5	TRBJ2-7	CASSYGGQSYEQYF	TGTGCCAGCAGTTACGGGGGACAGTCCTACGAGCAGTACTTC
TRBD1	-	TRBV20-1	TRBJ2-3	CSAGGQGHSTDTQYF	TGCAGTGCTGGGGGACAGGGTCATAGCACAGATACGCAGTATTTT
-	-	TRBV20-1	TRBJ2-7	CSARAPRKGEQYF	TGCAGTGCTAGAGCGCCCAGGAAGGGCGAGCAGTACTTC
-	few	TRBV6-5	TRBJ2-7	CASSYSAGREQYF	TGTGCCAGCAGTTACTCGGCAGGGCGCGAGCAGTACTTC
TRBD1	-	TRBV4-1	TRBJ2-1	CASSQAPGGRSYNEQFF	TGCGCCAGCAGCCAAGCCCCAGGGGGCAGGAGTTACAATGAGCAGTTCTTC
TRBD1	once	TRBV10-3	TRBJ2-3	CAISTGQGGTDTQYF	TGTGCCATCAGTACGGGACAGGGAGGGACAGATACGCAGTATTTT
-	few	TRBV28	TRBJ1-5	CASSPTGRWNSNQPQHF	TGTGCCAGCAGTCCGACCGGTCGATGGAATAGCAATCAGCCCCAGCATTTT
TRBD2	-	TRBV6-5	TRBJ2-1	CASSYSLPRSGGRNEQFF	TGTGCCAGCAGTTACTCTCTCCCCCGTAGCGGGGGGCGAAATGAGCAGTTCTTC
TRBD2	few	TRBV9	TRBJ2-7	CASSAWTSGGPTQYF	TGTGCCAGCAGCGCGTGGACTAGCGGGGGCCCAACCCAGTACTTC
-	once	TRBV3-1	TRBJ2-2	CASSPDRRLGRTGELFF	TGTGCCAGCAGCCCCGACAGGCGGTTAGGGAGAACCGGGGAGCTGTTTTTT
TRBD1	few	TRBV12-5	TRBJ2-7	CASGESGTDPYEQYF	TGTGCTAGTGGTGAGTCGGGGACAGATCCCTACGAGCAGTACTTC
-	once	TRBV6-6	TRBJ1-4	CASSYSWGGEGNEKLFF	TGTGCCAGCAGTTACTCATGGGGGGGCGAGGGGAATGAAAAACTGTTTTTT
-	-	TRBV7-2	TRBJ2-2	CASSLVMGPGELFF	TGTGCCAGCAGCTTAGTCATGGGTCCCGGGGAGCTGTTTTTT
-	-	TRBV2	TRBJ1-2	CASSDRRESYGYTF	TGTGCCAGCAGTGATCGCAGGGAAAGCTATGGCTACACCTTC
TRBD2	-	TRBV4-1	TRBJ2-5	CASSQFTSGQETQYF	TGCGCCAGCAGCCAATTCACTAGCGGTCAAGAGACCCAGTACTTC
-	-	TRBV20-1	TRBJ2-7	CSARIPGNPSYEQYF	TGCAGTGCTAGGATACCGGGAAACCCGTCCTACGAGCAGTACTTC
TRBD1	few	TRBV6-5	TRBJ1-2	CASNRQGAIGYTF	TGTGCCAGCAACCGACAGGGGGCAATTGGCTACACCTTC
-	once	TRBV5-6	TRBJ2-3	CASSPVGGTSTDTQYF	TGTGCCAGCAGCCCCGTGGGGGGAACCAGCACAGATACGCAGTATTTT